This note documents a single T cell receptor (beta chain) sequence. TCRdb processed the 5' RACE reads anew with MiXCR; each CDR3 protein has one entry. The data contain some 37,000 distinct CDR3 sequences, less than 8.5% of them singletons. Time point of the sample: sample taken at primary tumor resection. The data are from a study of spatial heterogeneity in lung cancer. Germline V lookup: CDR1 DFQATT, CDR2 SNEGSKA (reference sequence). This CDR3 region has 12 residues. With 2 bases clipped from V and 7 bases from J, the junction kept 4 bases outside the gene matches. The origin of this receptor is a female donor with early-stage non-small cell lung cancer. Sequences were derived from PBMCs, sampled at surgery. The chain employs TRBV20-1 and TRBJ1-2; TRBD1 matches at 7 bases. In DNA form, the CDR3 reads TGCAGTGCTAGAAAGGGGGCGCTTGGCTACACCTTC. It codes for CSARKGALGYTF.